These T cell receptor beta chains were read from a single sample in a study of PD-L1 blockade in urothelial cancer. The repertoire was sequenced with immunoSEQ multiplex PCR; TCRdb's copy has only in-frame clones and lacks some. The sample records approximately 110,000 clones, approximately 86% being singletons. Sequencing was performed on PBMCs, taken around atezolizumab (anti-PD-L1) treatment. These receptors were taken from a man over 45 with urothelial cancer. Each CDR3 is given with its conserved first and last residue.

J gene: TRBJ2-3
V gene: TRBV15
CDR3 protein: CATSRQQADTQYF

J gene: TRBJ2-1
V gene: TRBV7-9
CDR3 protein: CASRIAGEQFF

J gene: TRBJ2-6
V gene: TRBV11-3
CDR3 protein: CASSRGGSGANVLTF

J gene: TRBJ2-3
V gene: TRBV5-6
CDR3 protein: CASSLRKTGSSTDTQYF

J gene: TRBJ2-7
V gene: TRBV5-1
CDR3 protein: CASSFSPRVSGTREDEQYF

J gene: TRBJ1-1
V gene: TRBV6-5
CDR3 protein: CASTDRQGNTEAFF

J gene: TRBJ1-1
V gene: TRBV6-5
CDR3 protein: CASSYSPYTEAFF

J gene: TRBJ1-5
V gene: TRBV5-1
CDR3 protein: CASSLRAGNQPQHF

J gene: TRBJ1-2
V gene: TRBV6-1
CDR3 protein: CASSERQGREGYTF

J gene: TRBJ1-3
V gene: TRBV4-2
CDR3 protein: CASSQDKGAGNTIYF

J gene: TRBJ2-3
V gene: TRBV6-1
CDR3 protein: CASTLEAADTQYF

J gene: TRBJ2-7
V gene: TRBV11-2
CDR3 protein: CASSSGLATSYEQYF

J gene: TRBJ1-1
V gene: TRBV5-1
CDR3 protein: CASSLGSGNMNTEAFF

J gene: TRBJ2-1
V gene: TRBV6-6
CDR3 protein: CASSWDSGRNEQFF

J gene: TRBJ2-3
V gene: TRBV11-3
CDR3 protein: CASSLGTGITDTQYF